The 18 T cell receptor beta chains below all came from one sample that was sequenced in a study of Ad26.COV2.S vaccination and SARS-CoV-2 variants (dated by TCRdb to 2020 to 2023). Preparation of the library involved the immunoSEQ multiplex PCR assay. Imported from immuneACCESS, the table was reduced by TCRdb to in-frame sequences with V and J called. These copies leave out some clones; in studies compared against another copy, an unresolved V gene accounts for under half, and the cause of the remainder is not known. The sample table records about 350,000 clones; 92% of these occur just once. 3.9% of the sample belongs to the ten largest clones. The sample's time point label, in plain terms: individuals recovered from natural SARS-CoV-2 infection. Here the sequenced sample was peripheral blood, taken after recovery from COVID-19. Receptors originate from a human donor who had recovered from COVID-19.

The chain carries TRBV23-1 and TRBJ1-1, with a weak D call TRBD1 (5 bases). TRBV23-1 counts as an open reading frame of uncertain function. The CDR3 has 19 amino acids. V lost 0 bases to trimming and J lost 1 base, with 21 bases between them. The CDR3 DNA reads TGCGCCAGCAGTCAATCAGGGGTAGAAGGGTGCGCGTGGAACACTGAAGCTTTCTTT. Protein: CASSQSGVEGCAWNTEAFF.

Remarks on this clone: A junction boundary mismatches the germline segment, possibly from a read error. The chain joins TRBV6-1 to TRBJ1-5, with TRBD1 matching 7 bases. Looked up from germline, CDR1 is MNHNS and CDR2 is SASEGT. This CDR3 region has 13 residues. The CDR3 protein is CASREGQAQPQHF. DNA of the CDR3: TGTGCCAGCAGAGAAGGACAGGCTCAGCCCCAGCATTTT.

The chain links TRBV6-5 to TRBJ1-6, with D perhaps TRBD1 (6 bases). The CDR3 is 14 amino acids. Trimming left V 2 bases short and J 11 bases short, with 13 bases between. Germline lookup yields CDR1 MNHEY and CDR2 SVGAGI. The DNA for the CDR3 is TGTGCCAGCAGTTACCGTGGGGGGCTAGCACCCCTCCACTTT. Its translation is CASSYRGGLAPLHF.

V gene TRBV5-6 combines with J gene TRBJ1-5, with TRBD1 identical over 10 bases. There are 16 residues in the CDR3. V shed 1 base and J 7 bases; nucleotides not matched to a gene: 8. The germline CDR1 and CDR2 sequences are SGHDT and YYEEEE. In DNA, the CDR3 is TGTGCCAGCAGCTTGTTGGGACAGGGGTTTGAGCAGCCCCAGCATTTT. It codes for CASSLLGQGFEQPQHF.

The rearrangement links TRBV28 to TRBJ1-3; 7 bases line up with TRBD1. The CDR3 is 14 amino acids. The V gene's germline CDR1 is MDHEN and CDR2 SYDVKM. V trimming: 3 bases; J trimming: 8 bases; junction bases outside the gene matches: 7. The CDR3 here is CASSFPTGRDTIYF. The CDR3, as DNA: TGTGCCAGCAGTTTTCCGACAGGGAGGGACACCATATATTTT.

CDR3 sequence reads: CASSDWPATGEKLFF. The CDR3, as DNA: TGTGCCAGCAGTGACTGGCCGGCCACGGGCGAAAAACTGTTTTTT. This chain links TRBV2 with TRBJ1-4; unclear D gene. V lost 3 bases to trimming and J lost 8 bases, with 16 bases between them. Germline V gene lookup returns CDR1 SNHLY and CDR2 FYNNEI. The CDR3 runs 15 residues. The full variable domain, its missing parts supplied by reference TRBV2 and TRBJ1-4, is EPEVTQTPSHQVTQMGQEVILRCVPISNHLYFYWYRQILGQKVEFLVSFYNNEISEKSEIFDDQFSVERPDGSNFTLKIRSTKLEDSAMYFCASSDWPATGEKLFFGSGTQLSVL.

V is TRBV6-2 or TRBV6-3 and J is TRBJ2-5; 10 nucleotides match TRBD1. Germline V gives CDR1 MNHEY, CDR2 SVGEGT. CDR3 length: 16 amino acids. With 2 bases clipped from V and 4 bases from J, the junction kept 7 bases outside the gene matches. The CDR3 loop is CASSYPTRTGGETQYF. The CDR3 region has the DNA TGTGCCAGCAGTTACCCTACACGGACAGGGGGAGAGACCCAGTACTTC.

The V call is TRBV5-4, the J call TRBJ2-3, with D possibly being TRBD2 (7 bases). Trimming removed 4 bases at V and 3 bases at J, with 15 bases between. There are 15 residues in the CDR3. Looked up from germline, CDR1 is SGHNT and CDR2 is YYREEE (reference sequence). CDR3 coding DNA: TGTGCCAGCAGCCCGATCGGGGGGCCTACAGATACGCAGTATTTT. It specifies CASSPIGGPTDTQYF. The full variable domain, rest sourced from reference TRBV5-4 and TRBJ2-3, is ETGVTQSPTHLIKTRGQQVTLRCSSQSGHNTVSWYQQALGQGPQFIFQYYREEENGRGNFPPRFSGLQFPNYSSELNVNALELDDSALYLCASSPIGGPTDTQYFGPGTRLTVL.

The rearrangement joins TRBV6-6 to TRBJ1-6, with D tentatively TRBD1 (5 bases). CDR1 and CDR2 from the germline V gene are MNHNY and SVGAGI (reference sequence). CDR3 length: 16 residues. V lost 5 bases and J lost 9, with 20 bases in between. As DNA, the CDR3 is TGTGCCAGCAGTCCCCGGGACCCCGAGATCCGTTCACCCCTCCACTTT. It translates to CASSPRDPEIRSPLHF.

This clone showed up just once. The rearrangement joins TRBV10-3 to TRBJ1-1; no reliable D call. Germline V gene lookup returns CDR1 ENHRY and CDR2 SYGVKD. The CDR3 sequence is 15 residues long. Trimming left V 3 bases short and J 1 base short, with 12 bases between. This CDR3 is CAISDTTGKNTEAFF. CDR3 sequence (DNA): TGTGCCATCAGTGATACCACCGGGAAGAACACTGAAGCTTTCTTT.

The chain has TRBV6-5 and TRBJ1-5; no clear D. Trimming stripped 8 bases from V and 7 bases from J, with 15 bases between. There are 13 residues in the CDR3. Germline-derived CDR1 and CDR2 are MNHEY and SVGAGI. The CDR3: CASSGSSFQPQHF. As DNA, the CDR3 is TGTGCCAGCTCCGGGTCGAGCTTCCAGCCCCAGCATTTT.

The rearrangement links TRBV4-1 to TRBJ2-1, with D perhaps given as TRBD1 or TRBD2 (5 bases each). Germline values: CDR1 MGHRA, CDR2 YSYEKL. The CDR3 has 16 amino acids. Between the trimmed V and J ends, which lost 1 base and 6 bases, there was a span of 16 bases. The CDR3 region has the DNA TGCGCCAGCAGCCAAGGGACACCAATTCGGGGCAATGAGCAGTTCTTC. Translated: CASSQGTPIRGNEQFF.

Here the CDR3 DNA reads TGTGCCAGCAGTGACGTGGACAATGGATTGGGGGAGAAGCAGTATTTT. Encoded protein: CASSDVDNGLGEKQYF. The chain is built from TRBV6-1 and TRBJ2-3; D is perhaps TRBD1 or TRBD2 (5 bases each). Per germline, CDR1 MNHNS and CDR2 SASEGT. The CDR3 covers 16 residues. V lost 3 bases and J lost 11, with 24 bases in between.

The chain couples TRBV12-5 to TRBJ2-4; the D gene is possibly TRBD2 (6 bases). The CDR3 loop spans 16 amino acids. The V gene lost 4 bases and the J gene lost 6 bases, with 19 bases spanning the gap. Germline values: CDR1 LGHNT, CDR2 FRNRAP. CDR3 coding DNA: TGTGCTAGTGGTTCGGGGGAAGTTGGATCCCGAAACATTCAGTACTTC. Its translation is CASGSGEVGSRNIQYF.

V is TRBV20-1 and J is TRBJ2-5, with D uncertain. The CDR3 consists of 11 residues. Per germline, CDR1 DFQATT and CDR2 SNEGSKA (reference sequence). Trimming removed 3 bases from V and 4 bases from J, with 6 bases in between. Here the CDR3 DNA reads TGCAGTGCTAGGATGGGAGAGACCCAGTACTTC. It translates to CSARMGETQYF.

In DNA form, the CDR3 reads TGCGCCAGCAGCCTTGACAGGGGTGTCTACTATGGCTACACCTTC. Encoded protein: CASSLDRGVYYGYTF. V and J are TRBV4-3 and TRBJ1-2; 8 bases align to TRBD1. The CDR3 extends over 15 amino acids. The V gene's germline CDR1 is LGHNA and CDR2 YSLEER. V lost 4 bases to trimming and J lost 3 bases; unmatched junction nucleotides: 7.

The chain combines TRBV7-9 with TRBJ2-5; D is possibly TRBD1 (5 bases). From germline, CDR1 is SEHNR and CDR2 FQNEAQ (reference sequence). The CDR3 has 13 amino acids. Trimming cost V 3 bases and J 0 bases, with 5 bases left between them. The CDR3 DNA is TGTGCCAGCAGCTTCAGGGACCAAGAGACCCAGTACTTC. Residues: CASSFRDQETQYF.

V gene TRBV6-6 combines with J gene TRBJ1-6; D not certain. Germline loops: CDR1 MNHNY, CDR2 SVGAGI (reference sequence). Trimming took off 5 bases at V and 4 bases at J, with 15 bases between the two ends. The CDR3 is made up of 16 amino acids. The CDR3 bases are TGTGCCAGCAGTCGATGGACGGAAACTTATAATTCACCCCTCCACTTT. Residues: CASSRWTETYNSPLHF.